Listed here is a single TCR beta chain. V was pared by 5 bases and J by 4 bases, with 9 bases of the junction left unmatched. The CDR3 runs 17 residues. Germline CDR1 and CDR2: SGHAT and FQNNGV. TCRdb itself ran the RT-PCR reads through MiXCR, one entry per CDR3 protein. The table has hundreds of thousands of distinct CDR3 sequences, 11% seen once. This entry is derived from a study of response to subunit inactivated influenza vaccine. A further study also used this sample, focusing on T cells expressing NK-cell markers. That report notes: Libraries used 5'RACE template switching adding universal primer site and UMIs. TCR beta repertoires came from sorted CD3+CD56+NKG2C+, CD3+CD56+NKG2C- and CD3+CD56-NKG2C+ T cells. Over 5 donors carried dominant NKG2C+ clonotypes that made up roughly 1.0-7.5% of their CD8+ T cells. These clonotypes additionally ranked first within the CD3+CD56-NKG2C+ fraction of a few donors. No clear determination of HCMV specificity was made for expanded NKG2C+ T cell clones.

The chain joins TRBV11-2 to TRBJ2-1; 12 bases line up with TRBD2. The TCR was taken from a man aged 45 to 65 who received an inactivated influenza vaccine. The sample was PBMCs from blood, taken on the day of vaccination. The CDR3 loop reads CASSRTSGAIIYNEQFF. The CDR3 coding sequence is TGTGCCAGCAGCCGGACTAGCGGGGCCATCATATACAATGAGCAGTTCTTC.